This TCR beta chain derives from a study of cytomegalovirus exposure and HLA in healthy donors. PCR amplification relied on 60 Vbeta primers (plus 13 Jbeta primers). Sequencing was performed with immunoSEQ multiplex PCR; in TCRdb, only in-frame clones are kept and a portion is missing. Of under 80,000 clones detected, approximately 67% appear once; the ten largest clones hold approximately 2%. The V end lost 5 bases, the J end lost 4 bases, and 15 bases lay between the germline ends. The CDR3 extends over 13 amino acids. Per germline, CDR1 GTSNPN and CDR2 SVGIG (reference sequence). This clone was detected a few times.

Sequencing used PBMCs. The sequence derives from a woman aged 25-40 years in good health and CMV-seronegative. The V and J genes are TRBV30 and TRBJ2-7, with TRBD1 as a possible D gene (6 bases). The CDR3 coding sequence is TGTGCCTGGGCTAGGGACACGGCATACGAGCAGTACTTC. Amino acids: CAWARDTAYEQYF.